Below are 9 T cell receptor beta chains sequenced from a single sample in a study of cytomegalovirus exposure and HLA in healthy donors. The data were produced by immunoSEQ multiplex PCR, yet TCRdb's version contains in-frame clones alone and is incomplete. The sample lists 150,000 or so clones, 85% to 90% occurring once. The sequenced sample was PBMCs. These receptors all come from a woman aged 18-29 years in good health and CMV-seronegative.

V gene TRBV7-2 combines with J gene TRBJ1-1, with 9 bases identical to TRBD1. Per the germline V gene, CDR1 is SGHTA and CDR2 is FQGNSA. The J segment lost 7 bases and the V segment lost 5 bases, leaving 5 bases of the junction unmatched. The CDR3 is 13 amino acids. In DNA, the CDR3 is TGTGCCAGCAGCGCCGACAGGGGGATTGAAGCTTTCTTT. It translates to CASSADRGIEAFF.

The chain uses TRBV6-6 and TRBJ2-5; 7 nucleotides line up with TRBD1. Germline values: CDR1 MNHNY, CDR2 SVGAGI (reference sequence). Germline trimming cut 5 bases from V and 5 bases from J; bases unmatched to any gene: 11. This CDR3 comprises 15 residues. CDR3 amino acids: CASSPNTGALETQYF. In DNA form, the CDR3 reads TGTGCCAGCAGTCCGAATACAGGGGCTCTTGAGACCCAGTACTTC.

The chain links TRBV5-6 to TRBJ1-4, with TRBD1 matching over 8 bases. This CDR3 contains 15 residues. V was pared by 3 bases and J by 8 bases, with 9 bases of the junction left unmatched. From germline, CDR1 is SGHDT and CDR2 YYEEEE. CDR3: CASSSQGAPSEKLFF. Here the CDR3 DNA reads TGTGCCAGCAGCTCTCAGGGGGCGCCTAGCGAAAAACTGTTTTTT.

CDR3 sequence: CASSQVGRRYEQYF. The CDR3 DNA is TGCGCCAGCAGCCAAGTAGGGAGACGCTACGAGCAGTACTTC. The chain couples TRBV4-1 to TRBJ2-7; TRBD2 might be the D (5 bases). The germline V gene encodes CDR1 MGHRA and CDR2 YSYEKL. The CDR3 extends over 14 amino acids. V was cut by 1 base and J by 3 bases, with 10 bases left in between.

The chain employs TRBV11-2 and TRBJ2-7, with D tentatively TRBD2 (7 bases). The CDR3 length is 15 residues. The germline V and J ends were trimmed by 5 bases and 2 bases, with 16 bases remaining between them. Germline lookup yields CDR1 SGHAT and CDR2 FQNNGV. The CDR3 spells CASSVRGAPTYEQYF. In DNA form, the CDR3 reads TGTGCCAGCAGCGTACGGGGGGCGCCAACCTACGAGCAGTACTTC. Full variable domain (outside the CDR3, taken from reference TRBV11-2 and TRBJ2-7): EAGVAQSPRYKIIEKRQSVAFWCNPISGHATLYWYQQILGQGPKLLIQFQNNGVVDDSQLPKDRFSAERLKGVDSTLKIQPAKLEDSAVYLCASSVRGAPTYEQYFGPGTRLTVT.

The chain joins TRBV5-1 to TRBJ1-4, with 9 nucleotides matching TRBD1. In germline, CDR1 is SGHRS, CDR2 YFSETQ. The CDR3 is 16 amino acids. V shed 8 bases, J shed 0 bases, and the junction held 8 bases outside the gene matches. Written as DNA, the CDR3 is TGCGCCAGTCGCACAGGGGGCCCCGCAACTAATGAAAAACTGTTTTTT. It specifies CASRTGGPATNEKLFF.

This chain's CDR3 is CASSSTGLGGYTF. CDR3 nucleotide sequence: TGTGCCAGCAGCTCGACAGGGTTAGGCGGCTACACCTTC. V usage is TRBV7-9 and J usage is TRBJ1-2, with 7 bases identical to TRBD1. Germline CDR1 reads SEHNR; CDR2 reads FQNEAQ (reference sequence). This CDR3 has 13 residues. Unmatched junction bases numbered 7, after V lost 4 bases and J lost 8 bases.

The CDR3 loop reads CASSYTPGQGYAFF. The CDR3 DNA follows: TGTGCCAGCAGTTATACCCCGGGACAGGGTTACGCTTTCTTT. The J gene is TRBJ1-1, the V gene TRBV6-6; 9 bases align to TRBD1. Trimming at V came to 3 bases and at J to 11 bases, leaving 10 bases not matched to a gene. CDR1 is MNHNY and CDR2 is SVGAGI in the germline V gene (reference sequence). The CDR3 consists of 14 residues.

The CDR3 here is CASSSSLATNEKLFF. DNA for the CDR3: TGTGCCAGCAGCTCCTCCCTAGCAACTAATGAAAAACTGTTTTTT. This chain uses TRBV11-2 with TRBJ1-4; no reliable D call. The CDR3 length is 15 residues. CDR1 and CDR2 from the germline V gene are SGHAT and FQNNGV. With 4 bases removed from V and 0 bases from J, the gap between germline ends came to 9 bases.